Below, 26 T cell receptor beta chains from the same sample are listed, as sequenced in a study of sequential checkpoint blockade in melanoma. Treatment of the sample: randomized to nivolumab then ipilimumab (arm A) or the reverse (arm B). This table comes from immunoSEQ multiplex PCR, and its TCRdb copy is limited to in-frame clones, with some not included. The repertoire holds over 25,000 clones, with roughly 84% as singletons. The sample here was CD8+ T cells sorted from blood (inferred from file names), taken from a patient given nivolumab and ipilimumab in sequence. The receptors derive from a human donor with melanoma.

This chain uses TRBV5-4 with TRBJ1-2, with D possibly being TRBD1 (5 bases). V lost 2 bases and J lost 6, with 17 bases in between. The V gene's germline CDR1 is SGHNT and CDR2 YYREEE (reference sequence). The CDR3 spans 15 residues. The CDR3 sequence is CASSFGEAGWDGYTF. CDR3 nucleotide sequence: TGTGCCAGCAGCTTTGGGGAGGCAGGGTGGGATGGCTACACCTTC.

The V call is TRBV7-9, the J call TRBJ2-5; tentative D call: TRBD1 (5 bases). Gene TRBJ2-7 matches the end of the DNA better, so the J call may be wrong. This CDR3 has 14 residues. Per germline, CDR1 SEHNR and CDR2 FQNEAQ (reference sequence). The CDR3 region is CASSTPREDHEQYF. The CDR3 region has the DNA TGTGCCAGCAGCACACCCAGGGAAGACCACGAGCAGTACTTC.

V usage is TRBV19 and J usage is TRBJ2-7; D perhaps matches TRBD2 (5 bases). Germline V gives CDR1 LNHDA, CDR2 SQIVND (reference sequence). This CDR3 has 17 amino acids. Trimming shortened V by 0 bases and J by 7 bases, and 22 bases separated the two germline ends. CDR3 DNA sequence: TGTGCCAGTAGTATAGATGGAGGAGGATTTGGGCACGATGAGCAGTACTTC. Translated, it gives CASSIDGGGFGHDEQYF.

The genes are TRBV2 and TRBJ2-2; a weak D match, TRBD1 (5 bases). Germline V gene sequence: CDR1 SNHLY, CDR2 FYNNEI. This CDR3 has 15 amino acids. The ends were cut back, 4 bases at V and 3 bases at J, with 12 bases in the middle. The CDR3 region is CASSATAGYTGELFF. CDR3 in DNA: TGTGCCAGCAGTGCAACAGCAGGGTACACCGGGGAGCTGTTTTTT.

V and J are TRBV6-5 and TRBJ2-7, with D possibly being TRBD1 (8 bases). This CDR3 has 14 residues. Per the germline V gene, CDR1 is MNHEY and CDR2 is SVGAGI. With 0 bases removed from V and 6 bases from J, the gap between germline ends came to 12 bases. The CDR3 nucleotides are TGTGCCAGCAGTTACTCACAGGGGGGGGGCGAGCAGTACTTC. It encodes CASSYSQGGGEQYF.

The chain has TRBV4-1 and TRBJ2-3, with a tentative D call TRBD1 (5 bases). V was clipped by 3 bases and J by 1 base, with 11 bases between them. Germline V gene sequence: CDR1 MGHRA, CDR2 YSYEKL. The CDR3 consists of 15 residues. This chain's CDR3 is CASSHPGWGTDTQYF. The CDR3 DNA sequence: TGCGCCAGCAGCCACCCAGGGTGGGGCACAGATACGCAGTATTTT.

The chain carries TRBV27 and TRBJ2-7; perhaps TRBD1 as D (6 bases). Germline V gene lookup returns CDR1 MNHEY and CDR2 SMNVEV (reference sequence). Deletions cut 6 bases from V and 3 bases from J, with 15 bases between. The CDR3 runs 14 residues. CDR3 sequence: CASSLNRVGYEQYF. CDR3 nucleotides: TGTGCCAGCAGCTTGAACAGGGTTGGCTACGAGCAGTACTTC.

The J gene is TRBJ1-5, the V gene TRBV4-1, with D possibly being TRBD1 (5 bases). Germline values: CDR1 MGHRA, CDR2 YSYEKL. V gave up 2 bases and J gave up 3 bases, with 23 bases separating them. The CDR3 is 19 residues long. CDR3 DNA sequence: TGCGCCAGCAGCCAACGAGGGGAGGTAGTGTATCCGGCCAATCAGCCCCAGCATTTT. Translating gives CASSQRGEVVYPANQPQHF.

In this sample, this clone turned up a few times. J is TRBJ2-2 and V is TRBV4-1; D is possibly TRBD2 (7 bases). The germline V gene has CDR1 MGHRA and CDR2 YSYEKL. The V gene lost 8 bases and the J gene lost 7 bases, with 17 bases spanning the gap. This CDR3 spans 14 amino acids. The CDR3 region is CASRTRGQGGELFF. DNA of the CDR3: TGCGCCAGCCGAACGCGGGGGCAGGGCGGGGAGCTGTTTTTT.

This clone has just one count. The V gene is TRBV7-2, the J gene TRBJ1-1; 8 bases are a match to TRBD1. V lost 2 bases to trimming and J lost 5 bases; unmatched junction nucleotides: 10. The CDR3 spans 16 residues. CDR1 is SGHTA and CDR2 is FQGNSA in the germline V gene. The CDR3 loop is CASSLSWTGYWTEAFF. CDR3 coding DNA: TGTGCCAGCAGCTTAAGTTGGACAGGGTATTGGACTGAAGCTTTCTTT.

The gene calls are TRBV9 and TRBJ2-1, with TRBD2 matching over 12 bases. This CDR3 has 19 residues. The trim removed 0 bases at V and 3 bases at J, leaving 10 bases unmatched. Germline V lookup: CDR1 SGDLS, CDR2 YYNGEE. The CDR3 nucleotides are TGTGCCAGCAGCGTAGAGGGGGGGGAGGGACTAGCGGGCTACAATGAGCAGTTCTTC. This translates into CASSVEGGEGLAGYNEQFF.

This clone has a handful of counts. V and J are TRBV6-1 and TRBJ2-1, with 10 bases matching TRBD1. CDR3 length: 14 amino acids. Looked up from germline, CDR1 is MNHNS and CDR2 is SASEGT. Unmatched junction bases numbered 10, after V lost 10 bases and J lost 7 bases. The CDR3 coding sequence is TGTGCCATTCAGGACAGGGGGAGTAGGAATGAGCAGTTCTTC. Encoded protein: CAIQDRGSRNEQFF.

V gene TRBV28 combines with J gene TRBJ1-1; D possibly corresponds to TRBD1 (6 bases). Deletions cut 3 bases from V and 11 bases from J, with 19 bases between. The germline CDR1 and CDR2 sequences are MDHEN and SYDVKM. The CDR3 loop spans 14 amino acids. The CDR3: CASSFDTGPPDAFF. CDR3 bases: TGTGCCAGCAGTTTTGATACAGGGCCTCCAGACGCTTTCTTT.

The gene calls are TRBV6-5 and TRBJ1-1, with 8 bases matching TRBD1. V was clipped by 3 bases and J by 3 bases; unmatched bases: 3. This CDR3 has 14 residues. The germline V gene encodes CDR1 MNHEY and CDR2 SVGAGI. CDR3 sequence: CASSYQGAYTEAFF. For the CDR3, the DNA is TGTGCCAGCAGTTATCAGGGGGCCTACACTGAAGCTTTCTTT.

The chain joins TRBV9 to TRBJ1-2; TRBD1 matches at 7 bases. This CDR3 has 17 amino acids. Per germline, CDR1 SGDLS and CDR2 YYNGEE. With V trimmed by 1 base and J by 0 bases, 9 bases remained unmatched. CDR3 amino acids: CASSVSPGDSPNYGYTF. The CDR3 DNA is TGTGCCAGCAGCGTATCCCCGGGGGACAGCCCTAACTATGGCTACACCTTC.

This clone has a handful of counts. V and J are TRBV2 and TRBJ1-1; 8 positions agree with TRBD1. V lost 1 base to trimming and J lost 1 base; unmatched junction nucleotides: 5. Germline V lookup: CDR1 SNHLY, CDR2 FYNNEI. This CDR3 has 16 amino acids. The CDR3 loop reads CASSEGAGGANTEAFF. CDR3 sequence (DNA): TGTGCCAGCAGTGAAGGGGCAGGGGGCGCGAACACTGAAGCTTTCTTT.

This clone counts as medium-sized. The genes are TRBV4-1 and TRBJ2-7; perhaps TRBD2 as D (6 bases). Trimming cost V 1 base and J 7 bases, with 17 bases left between them. This CDR3 is 15 amino acids long. CDR1 and CDR2 (germline): MGHRA, YSYEKL. The CDR3 here is CASSQAASVLYEQYF. CDR3 in DNA: TGCGCCAGCAGCCAAGCGGCTAGCGTTCTATATGAGCAGTACTTC.

The rearrangement joins TRBV4-1 to TRBJ1-3; TRBD1 matches 9 bases. The J call may be faulty, since TRBJ2-2 better matches the DNA end. Germline-derived CDR1 and CDR2 are MGHRA and YSYEKL. The CDR3 contains 15 residues. CDR3 sequence (DNA): TGCGCCAGCAGCCAAGTTGACAGGGGGACCGGGGAGCTGTTTTTT. The encoded protein is CASSQVDRGTGELFF.

The CDR3 here is CASSYADRGYGYTF. The CDR3 DNA reads TGTGCCAGCAGTTACGCGGACAGAGGCTATGGCTACACCTTC. The chain is built from TRBV6-5 and TRBJ1-2; a weak D match, TRBD1 (6 bases). CDR1 and CDR2 from the germline V gene are MNHEY and SVGAGI. CDR3 length: 14 amino acids. The V and J ends lost 2 bases and 4 bases respectively, with 11 bases between them.

This clone was seen a few times. This sequence joins TRBV7-9 and TRBJ1-5; the D gene is possibly TRBD1 (6 bases). Germline V gene data show CDR1 as SEHNR and CDR2 as FQNEAQ (reference sequence). The CDR3 length is 14 residues. The V end was cut by 5 bases, the J end by 7 bases, with 15 bases between. In DNA, the CDR3 is TGTGCCAGCAGCCCAGGGGCTCTCGGGCAGCCCCAGCATTTT. Translation: CASSPGALGQPQHF.

The genes are TRBV4-1 and TRBJ2-5; D call uncertain. The CDR3 length is 15 residues. Trimming cost V 6 bases and J 4 bases, with 18 bases left between them. Germline CDR1 and CDR2: MGHRA and YSYEKL. The CDR3 loop is CASSSFLRVGETQYF. The CDR3 DNA follows: TGCGCCAGCAGTTCCTTCCTCCGGGTCGGAGAGACCCAGTACTTC.

This clone was counted once. The gene calls are TRBV5-1 and TRBJ2-7; 10 bases are shared with TRBD2. Trimming cost V 2 bases and J 0 bases; bases outside gene matches: 11. The CDR3 has 18 residues. The V gene's germline CDR1 is SGHRS and CDR2 YFSETQ. The CDR3 DNA is TGCGCCAGCAGCTTTTCCGGGACTAGCGCCCTCTACTCCTACGAGCAGTACTTC. This gives the protein CASSFSGTSALYSYEQYF. Full variable domain (remainder filled in from reference TRBV5-1 and TRBJ2-7): KAGVTQTPRYLIKTRGQQVTLSCSPISGHRSVSWYQQTPGQGLQFLFEYFSETQRNKGNFPGRFSGRQFSNSRSEMNVSTLELGDSALYLCASSFSGTSALYSYEQYFGPGTRLTVT.

CDR3 sequence reads: CASGGMTGGNTDTQYF. As DNA, the CDR3 is TGTGCCAGCGGGGGGATGACAGGGGGCAACACAGATACGCAGTATTTT. The chain carries TRBV27 and TRBJ2-3, with TRBD1 matching over 10 bases. The CDR3 covers 16 residues. Germline V gives CDR1 MNHEY, CDR2 SMNVEV (reference sequence). Germline trimming cut 8 bases from V and 2 bases from J; bases unmatched to any gene: 10.

This clone came up once. This chain links TRBV6-5 with TRBJ2-7; 9 bases align to TRBD2. Germline V gives CDR1 MNHEY, CDR2 SVGAGI. Trimming took 6 bases from V and 0 from J; bases not matched to a gene: 3. The CDR3 runs 14 residues. CDR3 protein: CASSLAGHSYEQYF. The DNA of the CDR3 is TGTGCCAGCAGCCTAGCGGGACACTCCTACGAGCAGTACTTC.

This clone was seen a handful of times. J is TRBJ2-7 and V is TRBV5-3; possible D gene TRBD1, 6 bases. TRBV5-3 is identified as an open reading frame with a role that is uncertain. This CDR3 spans 15 amino acids. The V and J ends lost 4 bases and 3 bases respectively, with 17 bases between them. The CDR3 nucleotides are TGTGCCAGAAGCCTAGACAGAAAGGGGGACTACGAGCAGTACTTC. Its protein product is CARSLDRKGDYEQYF.

The rearrangement uses TRBV10-1 and TRBJ2-3, with D perhaps matching TRBD1 (5 bases). Germline V gene data show CDR1 as WNHNN and CDR2 as SYGVQD (reference sequence). The V end was cut by 2 bases, the J end by 0 bases, with 9 bases between. The CDR3 is 15 amino acids. The CDR3: CASSEGAFSTDTQYF. The CDR3 region has the DNA TGCGCCAGCAGTGAGGGGGCCTTTAGCACAGATACGCAGTATTTT.